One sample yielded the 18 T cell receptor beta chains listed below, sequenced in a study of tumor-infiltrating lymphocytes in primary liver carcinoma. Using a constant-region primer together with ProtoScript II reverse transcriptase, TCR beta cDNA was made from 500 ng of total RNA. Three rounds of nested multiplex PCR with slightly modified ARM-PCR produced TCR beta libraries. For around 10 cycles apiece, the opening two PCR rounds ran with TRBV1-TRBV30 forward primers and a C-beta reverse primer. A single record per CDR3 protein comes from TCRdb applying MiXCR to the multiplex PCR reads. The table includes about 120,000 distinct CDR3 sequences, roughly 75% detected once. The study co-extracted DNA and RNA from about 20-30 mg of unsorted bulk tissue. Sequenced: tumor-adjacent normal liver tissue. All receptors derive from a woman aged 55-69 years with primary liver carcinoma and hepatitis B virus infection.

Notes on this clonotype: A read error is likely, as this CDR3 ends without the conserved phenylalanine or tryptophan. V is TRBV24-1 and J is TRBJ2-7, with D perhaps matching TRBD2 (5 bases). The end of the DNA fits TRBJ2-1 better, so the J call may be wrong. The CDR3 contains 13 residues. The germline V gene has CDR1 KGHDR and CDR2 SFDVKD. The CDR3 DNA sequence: TGTGCCACCAGTGCTCGGGATAACTACAAGCAGTTCTCC. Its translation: CATSARDNYKQFS.

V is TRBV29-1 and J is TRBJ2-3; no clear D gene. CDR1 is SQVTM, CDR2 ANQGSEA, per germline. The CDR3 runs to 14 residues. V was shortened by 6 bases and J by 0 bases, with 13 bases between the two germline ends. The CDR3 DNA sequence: TGCAGCGTATTGGAGCTGAGAAGCACAGATACGCAGTATTTT. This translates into CSVLELRSTDTQYF.

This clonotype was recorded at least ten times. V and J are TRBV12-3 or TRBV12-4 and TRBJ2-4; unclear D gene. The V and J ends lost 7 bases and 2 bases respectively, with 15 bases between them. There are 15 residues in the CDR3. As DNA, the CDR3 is TGTGCCAGCAATCGGGCCGCAGGAACCAAAAACATTCAGTACTTC. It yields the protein CASNRAAGTKNIQYF.

CDR3: CAISEAQGAGNQPQHF. Written as DNA, the CDR3 is TGTGCCATCAGTGAGGCACAGGGGGCCGGCAATCAGCCCCAGCATTTT. V is TRBV10-3 and J is TRBJ1-5; TRBD1 aligns across 9 bases. Germline values: CDR1 ENHRY, CDR2 SYGVKD. The CDR3 consists of 16 residues. V was clipped by 2 bases and J by 2 bases; unmatched bases: 4.

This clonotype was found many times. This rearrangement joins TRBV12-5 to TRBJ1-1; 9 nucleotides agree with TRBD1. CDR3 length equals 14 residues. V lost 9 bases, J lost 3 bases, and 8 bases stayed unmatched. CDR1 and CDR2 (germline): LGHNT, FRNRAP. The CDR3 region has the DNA TGTGCTAGCGGCTCCCGGACAGGGGACACTGAAGCTTTCTTT. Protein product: CASGSRTGDTEAFF.

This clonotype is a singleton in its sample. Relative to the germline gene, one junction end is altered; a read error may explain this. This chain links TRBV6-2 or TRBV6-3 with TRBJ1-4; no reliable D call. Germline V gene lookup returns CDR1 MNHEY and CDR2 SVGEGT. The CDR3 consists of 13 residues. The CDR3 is CASRRRGYEKLLF. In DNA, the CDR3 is TGTGCCAGCAGAAGACGGGGTTATGAAAAACTGCTTTTT.

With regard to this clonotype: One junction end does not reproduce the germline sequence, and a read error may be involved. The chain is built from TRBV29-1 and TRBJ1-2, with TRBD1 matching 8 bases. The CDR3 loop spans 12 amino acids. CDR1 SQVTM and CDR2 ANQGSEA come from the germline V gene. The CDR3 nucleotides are TGCAGCATTGATGACAGGGGCTATGGTTACACCTTC. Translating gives CSIDDRGYGYTF. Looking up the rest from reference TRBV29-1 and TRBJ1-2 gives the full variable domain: SAVISQKPSRDICQRGTSLTIQCQVDSQVTMMFWYRQQPGQSLTLIATANQGSEATYESGFVIDKFPISRPNLTFSTLTVSNMSPEDSSIYLCSIDDRGYGYTFGSGTRLTVV.

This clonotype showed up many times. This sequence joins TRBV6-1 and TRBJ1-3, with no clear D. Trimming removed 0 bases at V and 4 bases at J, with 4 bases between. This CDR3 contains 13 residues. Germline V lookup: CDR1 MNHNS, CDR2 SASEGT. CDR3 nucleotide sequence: TGTGCCAGCAGTGAAGCGCCCGGAAACACCATATATTTT. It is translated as CASSEAPGNTIYF.

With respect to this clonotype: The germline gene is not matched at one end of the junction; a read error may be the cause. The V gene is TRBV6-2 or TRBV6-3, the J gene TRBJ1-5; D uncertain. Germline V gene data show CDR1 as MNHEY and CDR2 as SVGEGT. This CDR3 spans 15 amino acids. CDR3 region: CASGPGPDSNQPQHF. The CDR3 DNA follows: TGCGCCAGCGGCCCCGGACCCGATAGCAATCAGCCCCAGCATTTT.

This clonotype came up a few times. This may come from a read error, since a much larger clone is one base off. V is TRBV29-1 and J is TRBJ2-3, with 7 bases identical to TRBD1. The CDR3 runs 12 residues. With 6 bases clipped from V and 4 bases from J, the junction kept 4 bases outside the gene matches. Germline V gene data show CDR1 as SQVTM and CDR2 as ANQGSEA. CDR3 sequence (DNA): TGCAGCGTCCTTGGACAGGCAGATACGCAGTATTTT. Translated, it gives CSVLGQADTQYF.

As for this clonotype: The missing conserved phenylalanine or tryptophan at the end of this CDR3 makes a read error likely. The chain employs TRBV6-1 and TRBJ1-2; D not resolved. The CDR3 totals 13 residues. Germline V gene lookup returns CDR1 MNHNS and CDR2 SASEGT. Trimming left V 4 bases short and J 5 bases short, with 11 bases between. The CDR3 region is CASSVAEEYGYTL. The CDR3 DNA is TGTGCCAGCAGTGTAGCAGAGGAATATGGCTACACCCTC.

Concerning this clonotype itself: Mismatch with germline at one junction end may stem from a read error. CDR3: CASSDRGSRIYKQYF. The CDR3 DNA reads TGTGCCAGCAGTGATAGGGGGAGTCGGATCTACAAGCAGTACTTC. The V and J genes are TRBV2 and TRBJ2-7; a possible D gene is TRBD1 (6 bases). Germline CDR1 is SNHLY and CDR2 is FYNNEI. The CDR3 contains 15 residues.

CDR3 in DNA: TGTTCCACTTCGAAGGAGCTCGACAATCAGCCCCAGCATTTT. Translated, it gives CSTSKELDNQPQHF. The chain links TRBV6-1 to TRBJ1-5, with D hard to call. This CDR3 is built from 14 residues. Germline V gene data show CDR1 as MNHNS and CDR2 as SASEGT.

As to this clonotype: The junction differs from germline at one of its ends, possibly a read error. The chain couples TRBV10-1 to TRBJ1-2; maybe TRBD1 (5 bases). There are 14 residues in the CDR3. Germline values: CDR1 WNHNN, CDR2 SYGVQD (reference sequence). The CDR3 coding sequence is TGCGCCAGCAGTGAACTGGGGGTCGTCTATGGCTACACCTTT. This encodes CASSELGVVYGYTF.

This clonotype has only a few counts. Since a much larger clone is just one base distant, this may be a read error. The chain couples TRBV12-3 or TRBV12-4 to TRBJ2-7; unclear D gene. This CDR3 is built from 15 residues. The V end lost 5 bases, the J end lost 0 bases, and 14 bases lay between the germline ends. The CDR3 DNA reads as TGTGCCAGCAGTCCAGGACCCGTATGCTCCTACGAGCAGTACTTC. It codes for CASSPGPVCSYEQYF.

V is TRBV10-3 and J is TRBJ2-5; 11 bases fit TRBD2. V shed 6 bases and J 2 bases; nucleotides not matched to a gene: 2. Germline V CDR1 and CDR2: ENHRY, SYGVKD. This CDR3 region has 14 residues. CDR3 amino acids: CAIRGTSGQETQYF. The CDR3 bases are TGTGCCATCAGAGGGACTAGCGGACAAGAGACCCAGTACTTC.

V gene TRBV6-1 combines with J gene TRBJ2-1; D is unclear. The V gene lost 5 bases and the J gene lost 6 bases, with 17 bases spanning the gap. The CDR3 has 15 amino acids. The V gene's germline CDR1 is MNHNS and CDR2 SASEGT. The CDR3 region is CASSSDMLGCNEQFF. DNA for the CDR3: TGTGCCAGCAGTAGTGACATGCTTGGATGCAATGAGCAGTTCTTC.

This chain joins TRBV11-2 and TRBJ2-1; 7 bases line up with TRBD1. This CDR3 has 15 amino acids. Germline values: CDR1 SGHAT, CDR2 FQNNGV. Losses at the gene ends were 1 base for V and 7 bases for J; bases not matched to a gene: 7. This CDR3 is CASSLVGQTGNEQFF. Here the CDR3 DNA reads TGTGCCAGCAGCTTAGTAGGACAGACAGGGAATGAGCAGTTCTTC.